Listed below are T cell receptor beta chains from one sample, sequenced in a study of CD8+CD57+ T cells in acquired aplastic anemia. In TCRdb, the reads were re-called with MiXCR into one record per CDR3 protein. The sample lists around 430,000 distinct CDR3 sequences, around 30% occurring once. The sequencing sample was made of sorted CD4+, CD8+, or CD8+CD57+ T cells (not recorded which) from PBMCs. Receptors were obtained from a human donor with aplastic anemia. Each CDR3 is given with its conserved first and last residue. A D gene is named only where the DNA matches it firmly. Only some rows state a clone size, as once, few, many or a class for expanded clones.

clone_size	d_call	v_call	j_call	cdr3_nt	cdr3_aa
many	.	TRBV19	TRBJ1-1	TGTGCCAGTAGTAAAGACGGGGACACTGAAGCTTTCTTT	CASSKDGDTEAFF
.	TRBD1	TRBV2	TRBJ1-2	TGTGCCAGCAGTTTTGGGGACAGGGCTGGCTACACCTTC	CASSFGDRAGYTF
.	TRBD1	TRBV27	TRBJ2-5	TGTGCCAGCAGTGAAGGGACAGGGGAAGAGACCCAGTACTTC	CASSEGTGEETQYF
.	.	TRBV18	TRBJ2-7	TGTGCCAGCTCACCAAACCAGGCGACCTACGAGCAGTACTTC	CASSPNQATYEQYF
.	TRBD2	TRBV4-1	TRBJ2-7	TGCGCCAGCAGCCAAGGCCCTAGCGGGAGATCAAGCTCCTACGAGCAGTACTTC	CASSQGPSGRSSSYEQYF
many	TRBD1	TRBV10-3	TRBJ1-2	TGTGCCATCAGTGAGTCGACAGGGTTCGGGAATGGCTACACCTTC	CAISESTGFGNGYTF
few	.	TRBV18	TRBJ2-5	TGTGCCAGCTCACCGTCAGAGACCCAGTACTTC	CASSPSETQYF
many	.	TRBV5-1	TRBJ2-3	TGCGCCAGCAGCTTGGAGACCACAGATACGCAGTATTTT	CASSLETTDTQYF
.	.	TRBV12-3/TRBV12-4	TRBJ2-3	TGTGCCAGCAGCTCCCGGGCGAGCGGAGATACGCAGTATTTT	CASSSRASGDTQYF
few	TRBD2	TRBV10-3	TRBJ2-5	TGTGCCATCAGGAGAGCGGGGGGGCTGGAGACCCAGTACTTC	CAIRRAGGLETQYF
few	.	TRBV12-3/TRBV12-4	TRBJ1-2	TGTGCCAGCAGCCAACACCCTGTAGGGGGTGGCTACACCTTC	CASSQHPVGGGYTF
.	.	TRBV12-3/TRBV12-4	TRBJ2-1	TGTGCCAGCAGCCGCCGGTTGGGTACGGTTTACAATGAGCAGTTCTTC	CASSRRLGTVYNEQFF
few	.	TRBV6-2/TRBV6-3	TRBJ2-4	TGTGCCAGCAGTTACAGTCAGGGGAAAAACATTCAGTACTTC	CASSYSQGKNIQYF
few	.	TRBV30	TRBJ1-2	TGTGCCTGGAAACCCAGTTCCAACTATGGCTACACCTTC	CAWKPSSNYGYTF
few	.	TRBV20-1	TRBJ2-7	TGCAGTGCTAGGTCAGGAGAGGGGACGTACGAGCAGTACTTC	CSARSGEGTYEQYF
few	.	TRBV27	TRBJ1-2	TGTGCCAGCAGTTTTGTGAAGGGATTCTATGGCTACACCTTC	CASSFVKGFYGYTF
many	.	TRBV7-6	TRBJ2-3	TGTGCCAGCAGCTCGGGGGTGCAGGGTAGCACAGATACGCAGTATTTT	CASSSGVQGSTDTQYF
few	.	TRBV7-9	TRBJ1-1	TGTGCCAGCAGCCAACAGGGCCAGAACACTGAAGCTTTCTTT	CASSQQGQNTEAFF
.	.	TRBV12-3/TRBV12-4	TRBJ2-1	TGTGCCAGCAGCGGACCGCGCCATGAGCAGTTCTTC	CASSGPRHEQFF
many	TRBD1	TRBV20-1	TRBJ1-5	TGCAGTGCTAGAGTCTCACAGGGGTTAGAGAGCAATCAGCCCCAGCATTTT	CSARVSQGLESNQPQHF
.	.	TRBV12-3/TRBV12-4	TRBJ2-7	TGTGCCAGCACCATAGGAGGTCCCCACTACGAGCAGTACTTC	CASTIGGPHYEQYF
many	.	TRBV20-1	TRBJ1-5	TGCAGTGCCACGACAGATAGCAATCAGCCCCAGCATTTT	CSATTDSNQPQHF
.	TRBD1	TRBV19	TRBJ1-2	TGTGCTAGACCGACAGGGAATGGCTACACCTTC	CARPTGNGYTF
many	.	TRBV11-2	TRBJ1-2	TGTGCCAGCAGCTTGGAGAGGAACAGTTATGGCTACACCTTC	CASSLERNSYGYTF
many	.	TRBV7-2	TRBJ1-2	TGTGCCAGCAGAGGACGGGCGGAGGGTGGCTACACCTTC	CASRGRAEGGYTF
many	.	TRBV7-3	TRBJ1-3	TGTGCCAGCAGTTCCTCCCCCTCTGGAAACACCATATATTTT	CASSSSPSGNTIYF
few	TRBD1	TRBV30	TRBJ1-5	TGTGCCTGGACTCAGGGGGCATGGGGCAATCAGCCCCAGCATTTT	CAWTQGAWGNQPQHF
many	TRBD1	TRBV6-5	TRBJ1-2	TGTGCCAGCACAACAGGGGCCGCGGTATTAGGCTACACCTTC	CASTTGAAVLGYTF
.	.	TRBV20-1	TRBJ1-1	TGCAGTGCTAGAGGGGGGAGTGGTGAAGCTTTCTTT	CSARGGSGEAFF
.	TRBD1	TRBV19	TRBJ1-3	TGTGCCAGTAGTGGACAGGGGTTCGGAAACACCATATATTTT	CASSGQGFGNTIYF
.	.	TRBV18	TRBJ2-6	TGTGCCAGCTCACCAGACAGGAGAGACAACGTCCTGACTTTC	CASSPDRRDNVLTF
.	TRBD1	TRBV25-1	TRBJ2-7	TGTGCCAGCGGTGACAGGGGGGGCAGTTCCTACGAGCAGTACTTC	CASGDRGGSSYEQYF
few	TRBD2	TRBV10-3	TRBJ2-3	TGTGCCACCCGCAACGGGGGGGGATGGGATACGCAGTATTTT	CATRNGGGWDTQYF
.	.	TRBV7-7	TRBJ1-2	TGTGCCAGCGGTGGACGGACAGTGTATGGCTACACCTTC	CASGGRTVYGYTF
.	TRBD1	TRBV6-1	TRBJ1-1	TGTGCCAGCAGTACCCCGGGACAGAGGAACACTGAAGCTTTCTTT	CASSTPGQRNTEAFF
.	TRBD1	TRBV7-3	TRBJ2-1	TGTGCCAGCAGCTCTCACTCCAGGGGGCGCAATGAGCAGTTCTTC	CASSSHSRGRNEQFF
many	.	TRBV7-2	TRBJ1-2	TGTGCCAGCAGCTTAGAGACGTTGGGCTACACCTTC	CASSLETLGYTF
.	TRBD1	TRBV7-2	TRBJ2-7	TGTGCCAGCAGCTTAACAGGGGCCCCGGGCTACGAGCAGTACTTC	CASSLTGAPGYEQYF
many	.	TRBV2	TRBJ1-5	TGTGCCAGTGTCCCGGGACTCAATAGCAATCAGCCCCAGCATTTT	CASVPGLNSNQPQHF
.	TRBD1	TRBV6-1	TRBJ1-2	TGTGCCAGCAGTCGGGACAGGGGTCTTGTCGCCTATGGCTACACCTTC	CASSRDRGLVAYGYTF
many	.	TRBV29-1	TRBJ1-2	TGCAGCCTTAGACTAGGTAGCAGCTATGGCTACACCTTC	CSLRLGSSYGYTF
many	.	TRBV19	TRBJ1-3	TGTGCCAGTAGGGCTCAGGGGTACGGAAACACCATATATTTT	CASRAQGYGNTIYF
few	.	TRBV7-2	TRBJ1-1	TGTGCCAGCAGCTTAGATCAGGGGCCGAACACTGAAGCTTTCTTT	CASSLDQGPNTEAFF
once	.	TRBV10-3	TRBJ1-1	TGTGCCATCACCGAGAGAAAGGGTAGTGAAGCTTTCTTT	CAITERKGSEAFF
.	.	TRBV5-5	TRBJ1-2	TGTGCCAGCAGCTTGGCTTCATCGCCAGACCTCTATGGCTACACCTTC	CASSLASSPDLYGYTF
many	.	TRBV7-9	TRBJ2-5	TGTGCCAGCAGCACCGGTGGGACCCAGTACTTC	CASSTGGTQYF
few	.	TRBV28	TRBJ2-1	TGTGCCAGCAGTTTACGGAGGAGCTCCTACAATGAGCAGTTCTTC	CASSLRRSSYNEQFF
.	.	TRBV14	TRBJ1-4	TGTGCCAGCAGCGGCTTCCGAGGGTCGAATGAAAAACTGTTTTTT	CASSGFRGSNEKLFF
once	.	TRBV29-1	TRBJ1-2	TGCAGCGTTGAGCCCCTAAGCGGCGCCGGTTCCGGCTACACCTTC	CSVEPLSGAGSGYTF
.	TRBD2	TRBV4-2	TRBJ2-7	TGTGCCAGCAGCCAACCTAGCGGGATGTCTAATGAGCAGTACTTC	CASSQPSGMSNEQYF
many	.	TRBV6-1	TRBJ2-7	TGTGCCAGCAGTGCCGACAGGACTTCCTACGAGCAGTACTTC	CASSADRTSYEQYF
many	TRBD1	TRBV6-1	TRBJ1-3	TGTGCCAGCAGTCAAGGACAGGGGGCGCTGGGAAACACCATATATTTT	CASSQGQGALGNTIYF
many	.	TRBV12-3/TRBV12-4	TRBJ1-2	TGTGCCAGCAGTTTGTCAGGGAGGGATGGCTACACCTTC	CASSLSGRDGYTF
many	.	TRBV10-3	TRBJ1-1	TGTGCCATCAGTACACCGGGACCTTGGAACACTGAAGCTTTCTTT	CAISTPGPWNTEAFF